The clone carrying this T cell receptor (beta chain) has only one observation. Sequenced by immunoSEQ multiplex PCR; TCRdb stores in-frame clones only, minus some. The data contain about 370,000 clones, under 90% of them singletons. The ends were cut back, 0 bases at V and 1 base at J, with 9 bases in the middle. CDR1 is LGHNT, CDR2 FRNRAP, per germline. The CDR3 is 15 residues long. The data were obtained in a study of blood T cell repertoires in COVID-19. This chain joins TRBV12-5 and TRBJ1-1; D remains unclear. Sequencing input: PBMCs or T cells enriched from blood (not recorded which). This receptor was obtained from a woman in her twenties or thirties who had recovered from COVID-19. The CDR3 loop reads CASGLVLAQNTEAFF. In DNA, the CDR3 is TGTGCTAGTGGTTTGGTACTAGCCCAGAACACTGAAGCTTTCTTT.